These 24 T cell receptor beta chains share one sample of origin, sequenced in a study of blood T cell repertoires in COVID-19. Clones were sequenced by immunoSEQ multiplex PCR, and TCRdb holds only the in-frame ones, with some missing. Of approximately 64,000 clones listed, 81% are singletons. The sample taken for sequencing was peripheral blood. The receptors were gathered from a woman in her 70s with acute or convalescent COVID-19.

The chain is built from TRBV7-9 and TRBJ2-3, with 9 positions matching TRBD1. The CDR3 has 15 amino acids. CDR1 and CDR2 (germline): SEHNR, FQNEAQ (reference sequence). Trimming cost V 4 bases and J 1 base; bases outside gene matches: 3. The DNA of the CDR3 is TGTGCCAGCAGCTCCCGGGACAGGGGCACAGATACGCAGTATTTT. This sequence encodes CASSSRDRGTDTQYF.

J is TRBJ1-1 and V is TRBV5-1; 7 bases align to TRBD1. CDR3 length: 14 amino acids. V was clipped by 2 bases and J by 4 bases; unmatched bases: 5. From germline, CDR1 is SGHRS and CDR2 YFSETQ. CDR3 DNA: TGCGCCAGCAGCTTAGGGACAGACTCCACTGAAGCTTTCTTT. It translates to CASSLGTDSTEAFF.

The chain couples TRBV11-2 to TRBJ2-1; 7 bases are shared with TRBD2. V lost 4 bases and J lost 4; bases outside the gene matches: 7. Per germline, CDR1 SGHAT and CDR2 FQNNGV. This CDR3 is built from 15 residues. The CDR3 here is CASSSRTGGYNEQFF. For the CDR3, the DNA is TGTGCCAGCAGCTCCCGGACGGGAGGTTACAATGAGCAGTTCTTC.

The J gene is TRBJ2-5, the V gene TRBV6-5, with 7 bases aligning to TRBD1. Germline loops: CDR1 MNHEY, CDR2 SVGAGI. Trimming cost V 6 bases and J 3 bases; bases outside gene matches: 10. The CDR3 runs 15 residues. The CDR3 reads CASSVFGQDEETQYF. CDR3 in DNA: TGTGCCAGCAGCGTATTTGGACAGGACGAAGAGACCCAGTACTTC.

The chain uses TRBV4-1 and TRBJ2-6; perhaps TRBD1 as D (6 bases). Trimming stripped 1 base from V and 4 bases from J, with 17 bases between. The CDR3 spans 18 residues. Germline CDR1 and CDR2: MGHRA and YSYEKL. The CDR3 loop is CASSQAHGTGIGANVLTF. The CDR3 DNA follows: TGCGCCAGCAGCCAAGCCCACGGCACAGGGATCGGGGCCAACGTCCTGACTTTC.

The CDR3 nucleotides are TGCAGCGCGACTAGCGGGACCTACGAGCAGTACTTC. Its protein is CSATSGTYEQYF. The chain employs TRBV29-1 and TRBJ2-7; 11 bases are shared with TRBD2. Losses at the gene ends were 7 bases for V and 2 bases for J; bases not matched to a gene: 1. Germline values: CDR1 SQVTM, CDR2 ANQGSEA. This CDR3 comprises 12 residues.

V is TRBV7-2 and J is TRBJ1-5; 9 nucleotides match TRBD1. Trimming removed 3 bases from V and 0 bases from J; junction bases left unmatched: 9. This CDR3 has 18 amino acids. Germline loops: CDR1 SGHTA, CDR2 FQGNSA. The CDR3 bases are TGTGCCAGCAGCTTCACAGGGGGCGCGACGGGTAGCAATCAGCCCCAGCATTTT. The encoded protein is CASSFTGGATGSNQPQHF.

In its sample, this clone was seen a few times. This chain links TRBV18 with TRBJ2-5; 7 nucleotides align to TRBD2. V lost 3 bases, J lost 5 bases, and 6 bases stayed unmatched. The CDR3 has 14 residues. The germline V gene has CDR1 KGHSH and CDR2 LQKENI. CDR3 sequence reads: CASSPVSGVETQYF. The DNA for the CDR3 is TGTGCCAGCTCACCTGTAAGCGGGGTGGAGACCCAGTACTTC.

In nucleotides, the CDR3 is TGTGCCAGCAGGGATGACAGGGGGATTGAAAACGAGCAGTACTTC. This translates into CASRDDRGIENEQYF. The chain uses TRBV2 and TRBJ2-7; TRBD1 matches 9 bases. The J segment lost 5 bases and the V segment lost 6 bases, leaving 11 bases of the junction unmatched. This CDR3 is built from 15 residues. CDR1 and CDR2 from the germline V gene are SNHLY and FYNNEI.

The V and J genes are TRBV10-3 and TRBJ2-7, with a possible D match to TRBD1 (6 bases). This CDR3 has 13 residues. In germline, CDR1 is ENHRY, CDR2 SYGVKD. Trimming took 11 bases from V and 0 from J, leaving 14 bases between them. DNA for the CDR3: TGTGCCGTAGGGGGACGGAACTCCTACGAGCAGTACTTC. It is translated as CAVGGRNSYEQYF.

J is TRBJ2-2 and V is TRBV5-1; 14 nucleotides line up with TRBD2. CDR1 and CDR2 from the germline V gene are SGHRS and YFSETQ. CDR3 length equals 15 residues. Trimming took 6 bases from V and 6 from J; bases not matched to a gene: 4. The chain's CDR3 is CASKGLAGAAGELFF. CDR3 DNA: TGCGCCAGCAAGGGACTAGCGGGAGCGGCCGGGGAGCTGTTTTTT.

The rearrangement links TRBV30 to TRBJ1-1; D remains ambiguous. The CDR3 has 14 residues. CDR1 and CDR2 from the germline V gene are GTSNPN and SVGIG (reference sequence). V was clipped by 0 bases and J by 1 base, with 9 bases between them. The CDR3 spells CAWSVRGGNTEAFF. In DNA form, the CDR3 reads TGTGCCTGGAGTGTACGAGGTGGGAACACTGAAGCTTTCTTT.

The V and J genes are TRBV24-1 and TRBJ2-3; 9 bases are shared with TRBD1. From germline, CDR1 is KGHDR and CDR2 SFDVKD. V trimming: 3 bases; J trimming: 1 base; junction bases outside the gene matches: 7. The CDR3 totals 17 residues. CDR3: CATSDPPRTGGTDTQYF. CDR3 bases: TGTGCCACCAGTGATCCCCCCCGGACAGGGGGCACAGATACGCAGTATTTT.

V usage is TRBV7-9 and J usage is TRBJ1-2, with D possibly matching TRBD1 (6 bases). Germline CDR1 reads SEHNR; CDR2 reads FQNEAQ (reference sequence). The CDR3 contains 14 residues. The V and J ends lost 4 bases and 0 bases respectively, with 9 bases between them. CDR3 sequence: CASSSYRANYGYTF. CDR3 nucleotide sequence: TGTGCCAGCAGCTCGTACAGGGCTAACTATGGCTACACCTTC. The whole variable domain, filled in from reference TRBV7-9 and TRBJ1-2, reads DTGVSQNPRHKITKRGQNVTFRCDPISEHNRLYWYRQTLGQGPEFLTYFQNEAQLEKSRLLSDRFSAERPKGSFSTLEIQRTEQGDSAMYLCASSSYRANYGYTFGSGTRLTVV.

The rearrangement links TRBV3-1 (or the pseudogene TRBV3-2) to TRBJ2-2, with 8 bases matching TRBD2. V lost 5 bases to trimming and J lost 2 bases; unmatched junction nucleotides: 4. Germline-derived CDR1 and CDR2 are LGHDT and YNNKEL (reference sequence). The CDR3 consists of 15 residues. In DNA form, the CDR3 reads TGTGCCAGCAGCACAACTAGCGGCAACACCGGGGAGCTGTTTTTT. Translated, it gives CASSTTSGNTGELFF.

On this clone: At one end the junction does not follow the germline gene, possibly because of a read error. J is TRBJ2-7 and V is TRBV5-6; 8 nucleotides agree with TRBD1. The CDR3 totals 13 residues. Per the germline V gene, CDR1 is SGHDT and CDR2 is YYEEEE. The CDR3 is CASSLDRVAEQYF. Written as DNA, the CDR3 is TGTGCCAGCAGTTTGGACAGGGTCGCCGAGCAGTACTTC.

CDR3 nucleotides: TGTGCCAGCAGCCAAGTGGGGGGTCCCCCCCACGAGCAGTACTTC. Translating gives CASSQVGGPPHEQYF. The chain couples TRBV14 to TRBJ2-7, with D perhaps matching TRBD2 (6 bases). CDR3 length: 15 residues. The germline V gene encodes CDR1 SGHDN and CDR2 FVKESK. Trimming cost V 1 base and J 5 bases, with 15 bases left between them.

This chain's CDR3 is CSVEGANSGNTIYF. DNA of the CDR3: TGCAGCGTTGAAGGGGCCAACTCTGGAAACACCATATATTTT. This chain connects TRBV29-1 to TRBJ1-3; D uncertain. Germline V gene lookup returns CDR1 SQVTM and CDR2 ANQGSEA. Trimming took off 1 base at V and 0 bases at J, with 7 bases between the two ends. The CDR3 length is 14 residues.

V and J are TRBV7-3 and TRBJ2-5, with D maybe TRBD1 (6 bases). The CDR3 sequence is 14 residues long. Trimming left V 3 bases short and J 5 bases short, with 13 bases between. The germline CDR1 and CDR2 sequences are SGHTA and FQGTGA. This chain's CDR3 is CASSLGRGMETQYF. CDR3 bases: TGTGCCAGCAGCTTGGGCAGGGGAATGGAGACCCAGTACTTC.

V usage is TRBV5-1 and J usage is TRBJ2-7, with D possibly matching TRBD2 (5 bases). The CDR3 is 16 amino acids. Trimming took off 4 bases at V and 3 bases at J, with 20 bases between the two ends. Germline V gives CDR1 SGHRS, CDR2 YFSETQ. The CDR3 region has the DNA TGCGCCAGCAGCACCGGAATAACTAGAAATCACTACGAGCAGTACTTC. This codes for CASSTGITRNHYEQYF.

The CDR3 protein is CASSSRTGLDEKLFF. CDR3 coding DNA: TGTGCCAGCAGCTCAAGGACAGGCCTCGACGAAAAACTGTTTTTT. The J gene is TRBJ1-4, the V gene TRBV7-2; 7 positions match TRBD1. With V trimmed by 4 bases and J by 8 bases, 10 bases remained unmatched. Germline V gives CDR1 SGHTA, CDR2 FQGNSA. CDR3 length: 15 residues. Full variable domain (outside the CDR3, taken from reference TRBV7-2 and TRBJ1-4): GAGVSQSPSNKVTEKGKDVELRCDPISGHTALYWYRQSLGQGLEFLIYFQGNSAPDKSGLPSDRFSAERTGGSVSTLTIQRTQQEDSAVYLCASSSRTGLDEKLFFGSGTQLSVL.

This clone was detected only a few times. The V and J genes are TRBV5-6 and TRBJ1-2; D gene unclear. The CDR3 extends over 13 amino acids. In germline, CDR1 is SGHDT, CDR2 YYEEEE. Between the trimmed V and J ends, which lost 2 bases and 0 bases, there was a span of 5 bases. The CDR3 protein is CASSLESNYGYTF. The CDR3 DNA follows: TGTGCCAGCAGCTTAGAGTCTAACTATGGCTACACCTTC. The variable domain in full, completed from reference TRBV5-6 and TRBJ1-2, reads DAGVTQSPTHLIKTRGQQVTLRCSPKSGHDTVSWYQQALGQGPQFIFQYYEEEERQRGNFPDRFSGHQFPNYSSELNVNALLLGDSALYLCASSLESNYGYTFGSGTRLTVV.

The rearrangement links TRBV20-1 to TRBJ2-3, with D uncertain. Trimming pared 3 bases from V and 5 bases from J, leaving 9 bases between. CDR1 is DFQATT, CDR2 SNEGSKA, per germline (reference sequence). The CDR3 contains 12 residues. The CDR3 is CSASALRDTQYF. The CDR3 DNA reads as TGCAGTGCTAGTGCGCTGAGAGATACGCAGTATTTT.

This chain uses TRBV3-1 (or the pseudogene TRBV3-2) with TRBJ2-1, with 11 bases aligning to TRBD2. The J segment lost 4 bases and the V segment lost 0 bases, leaving 8 bases of the junction unmatched. The CDR3 is 18 residues long. The germline gives CDR1 LGHDT, CDR2 YNNKEL (reference sequence). The CDR3 coding sequence is TGTGCCAGCAGCCAAGATAACTCTACTAGCGGGGGATACAATGAGCAGTTCTTC. Translation: CASSQDNSTSGGYNEQFF.